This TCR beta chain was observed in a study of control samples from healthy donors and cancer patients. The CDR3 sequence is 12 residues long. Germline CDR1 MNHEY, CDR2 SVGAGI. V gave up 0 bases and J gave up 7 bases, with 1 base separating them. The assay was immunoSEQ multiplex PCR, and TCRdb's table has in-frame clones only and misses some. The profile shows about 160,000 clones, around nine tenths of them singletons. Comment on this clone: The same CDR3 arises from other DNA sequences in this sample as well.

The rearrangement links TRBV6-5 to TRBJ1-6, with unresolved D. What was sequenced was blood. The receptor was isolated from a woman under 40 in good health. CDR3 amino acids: CASSYSNSPLHF. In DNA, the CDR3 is TGTGCCAGCAGTTACTCGAATTCACCCCTCCACTTT.